The TCR beta chain under discussion was sequenced for a study of early T cells in non-severe SARS-CoV-2 infection. Germline loops: CDR1 SNHLY, CDR2 FYNNEI. The CDR3 is 14 amino acids. The germline V and J ends were trimmed by 1 base and 4 bases, with 11 bases remaining between them. This clonotype was seen more than once but under ten times. MiXCR, run by TCRdb on the 5' RACE reads, gives a single entry per CDR3 protein. The sample lists 70,000 or so distinct CDR3 sequences, about 9.5% occurring once. This sample comprised whole blood, obtained at baseline. V usage is TRBV2 and J usage is TRBJ2-7, with D possibly matching TRBD2 (5 bases). The clonotype originates from an adult who was a healthcare worker with PCR-confirmed SARS-CoV-2 infection or an uninfected control (not recorded which). The CDR3, as DNA: TGTGCCAGCAGTGAAGGGTTGGGAGCTTACGAGCAGTACTTC. This gives the protein CASSEGLGAYEQYF.